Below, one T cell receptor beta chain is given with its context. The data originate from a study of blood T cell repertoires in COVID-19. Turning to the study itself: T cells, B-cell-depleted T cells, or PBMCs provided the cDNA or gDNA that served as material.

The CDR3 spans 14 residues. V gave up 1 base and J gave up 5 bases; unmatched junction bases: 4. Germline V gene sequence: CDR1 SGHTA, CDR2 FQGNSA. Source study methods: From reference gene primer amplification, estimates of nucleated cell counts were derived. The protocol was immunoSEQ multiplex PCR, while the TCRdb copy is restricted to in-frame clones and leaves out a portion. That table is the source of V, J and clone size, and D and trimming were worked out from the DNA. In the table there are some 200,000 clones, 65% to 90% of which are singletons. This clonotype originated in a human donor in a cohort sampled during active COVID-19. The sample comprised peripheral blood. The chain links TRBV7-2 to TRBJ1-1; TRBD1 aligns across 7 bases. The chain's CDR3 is CASSLVRGPTEAFF. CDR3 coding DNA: TGTGCCAGCAGCTTAGTGAGGGGGCCAACTGAAGCTTTCTTT.